This entry lists 24 T cell receptor beta chains sequenced from one sample in a study of CD8+ T cells in alopecia areata. The sequencing template was cDNA reverse transcribed from extracted RNA. TCRdb keeps only in-frame clones here, not all; method: immunoSEQ multiplex PCR. The sample contains 210,000 or so clones, approximately 72% of which appear only once. Treatment specified: oral pan-JAK inhibitor, 5-10 mg twice daily. Source: CD4+ T cells sorted from blood, taken at week 44, from a patient treated with tofacitinib. The receptors originated from a human donor with alopecia areata.

This chain links TRBV27 with TRBJ1-2; D not certain. The CDR3 is made up of 12 amino acids. Trimming left V 6 bases short and J 0 bases short, with 5 bases between. Germline V CDR1 and CDR2: MNHEY, SMNVEV (reference sequence). In DNA, the CDR3 is TGTGCCAGCAGAAAATCTAACTATGGCTACACCTTC. Translation gives CASRKSNYGYTF.

This CDR3 reads CSARDTDTQYF. In nucleotides, the CDR3 is TGCAGTGCTAGAGACACAGATACGCAGTATTTT. The gene calls are TRBV20-1 and TRBJ2-3, with D unresolved. Trimming shortened V by 0 bases and J by 2 bases, and 0 bases separated the two germline ends. There are 11 residues in the CDR3. From germline, CDR1 is DFQATT and CDR2 SNEGSKA (reference sequence).

The V and J genes are TRBV11-2 and TRBJ1-2; D is unresolved. Germline V gives CDR1 SGHAT, CDR2 FQNNGV. Trimming removed 2 bases from V and 7 bases from J, with 11 bases in between. The length of the CDR3 is 13 residues. The CDR3 protein is CASSLIGHGGYTF. CDR3 DNA: TGTGCCAGCAGCTTAATCGGTCATGGTGGCTACACCTTC. The full variable domain, in which reference TRBV11-2 and TRBJ1-2 provide the parts outside the CDR3, is EAGVAQSPRYKIIEKRQSVAFWCNPISGHATLYWYQQILGQGPKLLIQFQNNGVVDDSQLPKDRFSAERLKGVDSTLKIQPAKLEDSAVYLCASSLIGHGGYTFGSGTRLTVV.

The chain combines TRBV7-9 with TRBJ1-2, with D perhaps matching TRBD1 (5 bases). The CDR3 sequence is 14 residues long. Looked up from germline, CDR1 is SEHNR and CDR2 is FQNEAQ (reference sequence). Trimming stripped 5 bases from V and 4 bases from J, with 14 bases between. In nucleotides, the CDR3 is TGTGCCAGCAGCCCCCGGGGCGTCGTCTATGGCTACACCTTC. This sequence encodes CASSPRGVVYGYTF.

The chain recombines TRBV15 with TRBJ2-5; weak D call: TRBD2 (6 bases). Per the germline V gene, CDR1 is LNHNV and CDR2 is YYDKDF (reference sequence). This CDR3 has 15 residues. With 3 bases removed from V and 2 bases from J, the gap between germline ends came to 13 bases. The CDR3 DNA sequence: TGTGCCACCAGCAGTCTCCTGGGGGGACAAGAGACCCAGTACTTC. Its protein product is CATSSLLGGQETQYF.

The chain is built from TRBV27 and TRBJ2-5, with 8 positions matching TRBD2. The CDR3 sequence is 15 residues long. Germline lookup yields CDR1 MNHEY and CDR2 SMNVEV (reference sequence). J lost 4 bases, V lost 5 bases, and 9 bases had no gene match. The chain's CDR3 is CASSRRTSFGETQYF. In DNA, the CDR3 is TGTGCCAGCAGTCGGCGGACTAGCTTCGGAGAGACCCAGTACTTC.

This chain uses TRBV30 with TRBJ1-4; D not certain. V dropped 4 bases and J dropped 5 bases, with 17 bases sitting between them. This CDR3 region has 15 residues. The germline gives CDR1 GTSNPN, CDR2 SVGIG (reference sequence). The CDR3 loop reads CAWKPGPAWNEKLFF. CDR3 nucleotide sequence: TGTGCCTGGAAACCCGGACCAGCATGGAATGAAAAACTGTTTTTT.

In its sample, this clone was seen a few times. The V gene is TRBV2, the J gene TRBJ1-2, with unresolved D. Trimming took off 3 bases at V and 10 bases at J, with 9 bases between the two ends. This CDR3 contains 11 residues. Per germline, CDR1 SNHLY and CDR2 FYNNEI. The CDR3 DNA reads TGTGCCAGCAGTGAGGAGGACCCCTACACCTTC. It specifies CASSEEDPYTF.

The rearrangement joins TRBV7-6 to TRBJ2-7, with D tentatively TRBD2 (5 bases). Trimming took off 0 bases at V and 6 bases at J, with 9 bases between the two ends. The length of the CDR3 is 13 residues. Germline loops: CDR1 SGHVS, CDR2 FNYEAQ. CDR3: CASSLAIGGEQYF. DNA of the CDR3: TGTGCCAGCAGCTTAGCGATAGGAGGCGAGCAGTACTTC.

J is TRBJ2-4 and V is TRBV29-1; D is possibly TRBD1 (6 bases). Germline CDR1 reads SQVTM; CDR2 reads ANQGSEA. Trimming left V 4 bases short and J 9 bases short, with 16 bases between. CDR3 length equals 13 residues. CDR3 amino acids: CSVASKLRGIQYF. The CDR3 DNA reads as TGCAGCGTTGCCTCAAAGCTCAGGGGCATTCAGTACTTC.

This clone appeared a single time. The chain combines TRBV4-3 with TRBJ1-2, with D tentatively TRBD1 (5 bases). The CDR3 loop spans 14 amino acids. Trimming stripped 1 base from V and 3 bases from J, with 9 bases between. Looked up from germline, CDR1 is LGHNA and CDR2 is YSLEER. In nucleotides, the CDR3 is TGCGCCAGCAGCCAAGTTCAAGGGGACTATGGCTACACCTTC. Translated, it gives CASSQVQGDYGYTF.

This chain joins TRBV6-6 and TRBJ1-5, with unresolved D. V dropped 7 bases and J dropped 3 bases, with 10 bases sitting between them. Germline V gives CDR1 MNHNY, CDR2 SVGAGI (reference sequence). The CDR3 totals 13 residues. CDR3 sequence (DNA): TGTGCCAGCAAGGCCTCGGACAATCAGCCCCAGCATTTT. Translating gives CASKASDNQPQHF.

The chain uses TRBV29-1 and TRBJ1-1, with a tentative D call TRBD1 (5 bases). Germline V gene sequence: CDR1 SQVTM, CDR2 ANQGSEA. Trimming took 7 bases from V and 5 from J, leaving 20 bases between them. The CDR3 loop spans 14 amino acids. CDR3 in DNA: TGCAGCGCTGGCGCAGGACACCAGGGTACTGAAGCTTTCTTT. Encoded protein: CSAGAGHQGTEAFF.

This chain connects TRBV5-1 to TRBJ2-1; the D is unclear. The CDR3 contains 15 residues. The germline V and J ends were trimmed by 2 bases and 5 bases, with 14 bases remaining between them. Germline CDR1 SGHRS, CDR2 YFSETQ. As DNA, the CDR3 is TGCGCCAGCAGCTTATACCCAATGGTGGACAATGAGCAGTTCTTC. Protein product: CASSLYPMVDNEQFF.

J is TRBJ2-1 and V is TRBV14; D is undetermined. CDR3 size: 13 residues. The V end lost 4 bases, the J end lost 12 bases, and 16 bases lay between the germline ends. Looked up from germline, CDR1 is SGHDN and CDR2 is FVKESK. DNA of the CDR3: TGTGCCAGCAGCCCGTCCGGGCTCCGAGTGCAGTTCTTC. It encodes CASSPSGLRVQFF.

This chain uses TRBV7-9 with TRBJ2-2; TRBD1 matches 8 bases. Looked up from germline, CDR1 is SEHNR and CDR2 is FQNEAQ (reference sequence). Trimming took 6 bases from V and 1 from J; bases not matched to a gene: 4. The CDR3 covers 15 residues. The CDR3 protein is CASRPGTGNTGELFF. The CDR3 nucleotides are TGTGCCAGCAGACCCGGGACAGGGAACACCGGGGAGCTGTTTTTT.

This chain joins TRBV4-3 and TRBJ2-1, with a possible D match to TRBD2 (6 bases). This CDR3 comprises 17 residues. Germline V gives CDR1 LGHNA, CDR2 YSLEER. With 0 bases removed from V and 0 bases from J, the gap between germline ends came to 12 bases. The CDR3 protein is CASSQDPAGSSYNEQFF. The DNA of the CDR3 is TGCGCCAGCAGCCAAGATCCTGCGGGGAGCTCCTACAATGAGCAGTTCTTC.

The gene calls are TRBV29-1 and TRBJ2-2; 8 bases agree with TRBD1. Germline V gene lookup returns CDR1 SQVTM and CDR2 ANQGSEA. The CDR3 has 16 amino acids. V dropped 6 bases and J dropped 6; count of bases not matched to a gene: 15. The CDR3 DNA reads TGCAGCGTCGCCACCTGGGGCAGGGGGCGACCCGGGGAGCTGTTTTTT. Its translation: CSVATWGRGRPGELFF.

CDR3 nucleotide sequence: TGTGCCAGCAGTGTGTCTAGCGGGTACACAGATACGCAGTATTTT. Its protein is CASSVSSGYTDTQYF. The chain has TRBV2 and TRBJ2-3; 8 bases are shared with TRBD2. In germline, CDR1 is SNHLY, CDR2 FYNNEI. The CDR3 has 15 residues. J was trimmed by 2 bases and V by 4 bases; bases with no gene match: 5. Full variable domain (missing parts from reference TRBV2 and TRBJ2-3): EPEVTQTPSHQVTQMGQEVILRCVPISNHLYFYWYRQILGQKVEFLVSFYNNEISEKSEIFDDQFSVERPDGSNFTLKIRSTKLEDSAMYFCASSVSSGYTDTQYFGPGTRLTVL.

The rearrangement links TRBV2 to TRBJ1-2, with D uncertain. Per the germline V gene, CDR1 is SNHLY and CDR2 is FYNNEI. Trimming stripped 8 bases from V and 8 bases from J, with 18 bases between. The CDR3 has 13 residues. CDR3 sequence (DNA): TGTGCCAGCGTTTGGGAACGCTCCGGCGGCTACACCTTC. Amino acid sequence: CASVWERSGGYTF.

The chain recombines TRBV29-1 with TRBJ2-3; TRBD2 matches 12 bases. The J segment lost 0 bases and the V segment lost 6 bases, leaving 7 bases of the junction unmatched. The germline CDR1 and CDR2 sequences are SQVTM and ANQGSEA. The CDR3 sequence is 16 residues long. CDR3 nucleotides: TGCAGCGTGGTGACTAGCGGGGGAGTTAGCACAGATACGCAGTATTTT. It codes for CSVVTSGGVSTDTQYF.

A few counts support this clone. The V and J genes are TRBV5-1 and TRBJ2-5; TRBD1 matches at 8 bases. The better agreement between TRBJ2-7 and the DNA end casts doubt on the J call. Germline V gene sequence: CDR1 SGHRS, CDR2 YFSETQ. This CDR3 comprises 15 residues. CDR3 coding DNA: TGCGCCAGCAGCTTGGCCGGGACAGGAACCTACGAGCAGTACTTC. It yields the protein CASSLAGTGTYEQYF.

The rearrangement joins TRBV10-2 to TRBJ2-3; possibly TRBD2 for D (6 bases). Germline CDR1 is WSHSY and CDR2 is SAAADI. CDR3 length: 14 residues. Trimming pared 3 bases from V and 3 bases from J, leaving 10 bases between. CDR3 protein: CASSESGRTDTQYF. CDR3 sequence (DNA): TGCGCCAGCAGTGAATCAGGGAGGACAGATACGCAGTATTTT.

Worth noting for this clone: At the DNA level, this CDR3 is encoded by other sequences in the same sample as well. This chain connects TRBV5-1 to TRBJ1-6; TRBD1 aligns across 8 bases. After removal of 1 base from V and 8 bases from J, the junction contained 5 bases not matched to a gene. The germline CDR1 and CDR2 sequences are SGHRS and YFSETQ. The CDR3 is 15 amino acids. DNA of the CDR3: TGCGCCAGCAGCTTGACAGGGGGTAAGGATTCACCCCTCCACTTT. This gives the protein CASSLTGGKDSPLHF.